These T cell receptor beta chains were read from a single sample in a study of blood T cell repertoires in COVID-19. Repertoires were generated with immunoSEQ multiplex PCR, while TCRdb's copy carries only in-frame clones and drops some. The sample has a few hundred thousand clones, around 83% seen once; the top ten hold under 7%. Input material: PBMCs or T cells enriched from blood (not recorded which). These receptor sequences come from a woman aged 45-65 years who had been exposed to COVID-19. CDR3s include the opening cysteine and the closing phenylalanine or tryptophan. The D gene is left open where the match is weak. Expanded clones get a size class; other rows say once, few or many, or leave the size out.

V: TRBV15
size: NA
J: TRBJ2-5
D: TRBD1
DNA: TGTGCCACCAGCAGAGGCGGGACAGGGGGCCGGCAAGAGACCCAGTACTTC
CDR3: CATSRGGTGGRQETQYF

V: TRBV6-5
size: NA
J: TRBJ1-2
D: NA
DNA: TGTGCCAGCAGCTTCGGTCAATCTAACTATGGCTACACCTTC
CDR3: CASSFGQSNYGYTF

V: TRBV28
size: NA
J: TRBJ1-2
D: NA
DNA: TGTGCCAGCAGTTTAGGGGGCGCGGGTGGCTACACCTTC
CDR3: CASSLGGAGGYTF

V: TRBV5-8
size: NA
J: TRBJ2-7
D: NA
DNA: TGTGCCAGCAGCATTGGACAGGTCCGGGACTTATCCTACGAGCAGTACTTC
CDR3: CASSIGQVRDLSYEQYF

V: TRBV10-3
size: NA
J: TRBJ2-3
D: TRBD2
DNA: TGTGCCACGATCGGGACTAGTGGCACAGATACGCAGTATTTT
CDR3: CATIGTSGTDTQYF

V: TRBV5-1
size: NA
J: TRBJ2-3
D: TRBD2
DNA: TGCGCCAGCAGCTTGGAAGGACTTAGCGGGGGAGGGGATACGCAGTATTTT
CDR3: CASSLEGLSGGGDTQYF

V: TRBV5-4
size: NA
J: TRBJ2-7
D: NA
DNA: TGTGCCAGCAGCTTGGTGGGACAAGGAGACGAGCAGTACTTC
CDR3: CASSLVGQGDEQYF

V: TRBV2
size: once
J: TRBJ1-6
D: TRBD1
DNA: TGTGCCAGCAGTGGGGACAGCTTACACAATTCACCCCTCCACTTT
CDR3: CASSGDSLHNSPLHF

V: TRBV5-4
size: NA
J: TRBJ1-2
D: TRBD1
DNA: TGTGCCAGCAGCTCCCCGGGACAGCTCCTCGGCTACACCTTC
CDR3: CASSSPGQLLGYTF

V: TRBV5-4
size: NA
J: TRBJ1-4
D: NA
DNA: TGTGCCAGCAGTTCACGACAGGACAAGTCGAAACTGTTTTTT
CDR3: CASSSRQDKSKLFF

V: TRBV2
size: NA
J: TRBJ1-3
D: NA
DNA: TGTGCCAGTAGACAGGTCCTCGCTGGAAACACCATATATTTT
CDR3: CASRQVLAGNTIYF

V: TRBV12-3/TRBV12-4
size: NA
J: TRBJ1-6
D: TRBD1
DNA: TGTGCCAGCGGGGGACAGGGTTATTCACCCCTCCACTTT
CDR3: CASGGQGYSPLHF

V: TRBV6-4
size: NA
J: TRBJ2-1
D: TRBD2
DNA: TGTGCCAGCAGTTCAAGCGGGGGAGAATACAATGAGCAGTTCTTC
CDR3: CASSSSGGEYNEQFF

V: TRBV19
size: NA
J: TRBJ1-2
D: TRBD1
DNA: TGTGCCAGTAGTCCCACAGGGGGCTATGGCTACACCTTC
CDR3: CASSPTGGYGYTF

V: TRBV2
size: NA
J: TRBJ2-4
D: TRBD2
DNA: TGTGCCAGCAGTCGGACTAGCGGGGACTCAAACATTCAGTACTTC
CDR3: CASSRTSGDSNIQYF

V: TRBV7-8
size: NA
J: TRBJ1-1
D: TRBD1
DNA: TGTGCCAGCAGCGGCTGGACAGGGGGCCGGACTGAAGCTTTCTTT
CDR3: CASSGWTGGRTEAFF

V: TRBV24-1
size: NA
J: TRBJ2-7
D: TRBD1
DNA: TGTGCCACCAGTGACCCTTTGACAGGGGCCTACGAGCAGTACTTC
CDR3: CATSDPLTGAYEQYF

V: TRBV27
size: few
J: TRBJ1-6
D: NA
DNA: TGTGCCAGCAGTTTATCTGGCGGGATTAATTCACCCCTCCACTTT
CDR3: CASSLSGGINSPLHF

V: TRBV27
size: NA
J: TRBJ2-1
D: TRBD2
DNA: TGTGCCAGCAGTCCCCATCCGGGGCGGGGGGGTTACAATGAGCAGTTCTTC
CDR3: CASSPHPGRGGYNEQFF

V: TRBV7-8
size: NA
J: TRBJ2-1
D: NA
DNA: TGTGCCAGCAGCTTTGCCGGGTCGTACCTTTACAATGAGCAGTTCTTC
CDR3: CASSFAGSYLYNEQFF

V: TRBV6-6
size: NA
J: TRBJ2-1
D: TRBD2
DNA: TGTGCCAGCAGGCCGGGGGGGTCCTCCAATGAGCAGTTCTTC
CDR3: CASRPGGSSNEQFF

V: TRBV28
size: once
J: TRBJ2-5
D: TRBD1
DNA: TGTGCCAGCACCTTAAATAGGGGGCTAAAAGAGACCCAGTACTTC
CDR3: CASTLNRGLKETQYF

V: TRBV29-1
size: NA
J: TRBJ2-3
D: TRBD2
DNA: TGCAGCGTTGAACTAGCGGGGGGCCGCTCTAGCACAGATACGCAGTATTTT
CDR3: CSVELAGGRSSTDTQYF

V: TRBV18
size: NA
J: TRBJ1-2
D: TRBD1
DNA: TGTGCCAGCTCACCCGAACAGGGGACCCTCTATGGCTACACCTTC
CDR3: CASSPEQGTLYGYTF

V: TRBV3-1/TRBV3-2
size: NA
J: TRBJ1-2
D: TRBD1
DNA: TGTGCCAGCAGCCCTTGGGACAGCTATGGCTACACCTTC
CDR3: CASSPWDSYGYTF

V: TRBV6-1
size: NA
J: TRBJ2-7
D: TRBD2
DNA: TGTGCCAGCAGTGTTCAGGGACTAGCGGGGGGTCTGGGGGAGCAGTACTTC
CDR3: CASSVQGLAGGLGEQYF

V: TRBV28
size: NA
J: TRBJ1-5
D: NA
DNA: TGTGCCAGCAGGGGGGCATTGCGAAATCAGCCCCAGCATTTT
CDR3: CASRGALRNQPQHF

V: TRBV4-3
size: NA
J: TRBJ1-1
D: TRBD1
DNA: TGCGCCAGCAGCCCCCGGGACAGCTACACTGAAGCTTTCTTT
CDR3: CASSPRDSYTEAFF

V: TRBV27
size: NA
J: TRBJ1-2
D: NA
DNA: TGTGCCAGCAGTGGAAGGGGCTTC
CDR3: CASSGRGF

V: TRBV5-8
size: NA
J: TRBJ2-1
D: NA
DNA: TGTGCCAGCAGCCCTGGGACTCGGCCGTACAATGAGCAGTTCTTC
CDR3: CASSPGTRPYNEQFF

V: TRBV29-1
size: NA
J: TRBJ1-6
D: NA
DNA: TGCAGCGCAACCGTCGGGAGCTCCTATAATTCACCCCTCCACTTT
CDR3: CSATVGSSYNSPLHF

V: TRBV7-7
size: NA
J: TRBJ1-1
D: NA
DNA: TGTGCCAGCAGCTTCAGGCTGGACACTGAAGCTTTCTTT
CDR3: CASSFRLDTEAFF

V: TRBV6-5
size: NA
J: TRBJ1-2
D: NA
DNA: TGTGCCAGCAGTTACAATGGGGAGGGCTATGGCTACACCTTC
CDR3: CASSYNGEGYGYTF

V: TRBV20-1
size: NA
J: TRBJ2-7
D: TRBD1
DNA: TGCAGTGCTAGTCCCACCTCGGGGACAGCCTACGAGCAGTACTTC
CDR3: CSASPTSGTAYEQYF

V: TRBV5-4
size: NA
J: TRBJ1-2
D: NA
DNA: TGTGCCAGCAGCGATTTCCGCACCCGGGGCTACACCTTC
CDR3: CASSDFRTRGYTF

V: TRBV7-9
size: NA
J: TRBJ2-3
D: TRBD1
DNA: TGTGCCAGCAGCTTAGCCCTAACAGGGGCCAGCACAGATACGCAGTATTTT
CDR3: CASSLALTGASTDTQYF

V: TRBV7-2
size: NA
J: TRBJ1-1
D: NA
DNA: TGTGCCAGCAGCTTAGAAAGACGGACAGAAGCTTTCTTT
CDR3: CASSLERRTEAFF

V: TRBV3-1/TRBV3-2
size: NA
J: TRBJ2-3
D: TRBD1
DNA: TGTGCCAGCAGCCCCCTGAGGACAGGGGGTGCAGATACGCAGTATTTT
CDR3: CASSPLRTGGADTQYF

V: TRBV30
size: NA
J: TRBJ1-2
D: NA
DNA: TGTGCCTCTTCTCCTCAGCAACGGGTTGGCTACACCTTC
CDR3: CASSPQQRVGYTF

V: TRBV10-3
size: NA
J: TRBJ2-7
D: TRBD1
DNA: TGTGCCCTCCGGGACAGGGAAGTAGGCGAGCAGTACTTC
CDR3: CALRDREVGEQYF

V: TRBV29-1
size: NA
J: TRBJ1-2
D: TRBD1
DNA: TGCAGCGTCCTCTCCGGGACAGTCTATGGCTACACCTTC
CDR3: CSVLSGTVYGYTF

V: TRBV2
size: NA
J: TRBJ2-1
D: NA
DNA: TGTGCCAGCAGAGGAGAAGACTCCTACAATGAGCAGTTCTTC
CDR3: CASRGEDSYNEQFF